This TCR beta chain derives from a study of human T cells and chemical hapten exposure. Across the whole study: 2% DPC applied to a 2 cm by 2 cm arm area sensitized donors.

Ten or more counts support this clonotype. TCRdb ran MiXCR on the RACE reads and lists one entry per CDR3 protein. In the table there are about 96,000 distinct CDR3 sequences, approximately 9.3% of which are singletons. The germline V gene encodes CDR1 ENHRY and CDR2 SYGVKD. The CDR3 is 14 residues long. V was pared by 6 bases and J by 9 bases, with 9 bases of the junction left unmatched. Indicated time point: patch test 2, 6 weeks after DPC sensitization. The treatment: therapeutic diphenylcyclopropenone sensitization with weekly scalp DPC. The specimen comprised whole blood, sampled in connection with sensitization to the hapten diphenylcyclopropenone (DPC). The clonotype comes from a woman aged 40 to 50 with alopecia areata. Some clones in this sample may be carry-over from other donors' samples. The chain combines TRBV10-3 with TRBJ2-1; 9 nucleotides line up with TRBD2. The CDR3 nucleotides are TGTGCCATCAGCCGCGCTACGCGGGGGGGTGAGCAGTTCTTC. It specifies CAISRATRGGEQFF.